This T cell receptor beta chain was sequenced during a study of cytomegalovirus exposure and HLA in healthy donors. The study, taken as a whole, reports: First-cohort TCR clusters tended to co-occur in the roughly 120 validation repertoires, a later analysis found. TCR beta chains numbering 150 to 200 were designated cytomegalovirus-associated. The authors confirmed in vitro that a few CMV-associated chains were specific for CMV antigens.

Method: immunoSEQ multiplex PCR; TCRdb's copy keeps in-frame clones and lacks some. The repertoire includes 220,000 or so clones, over 75% of them detected once, and roughly 2% sits in the top ten. The donors were in the approximately 130-subject validation cohort, distinct from the approximately 670-subject first cohort. The CDR3 is 17 residues long. Per germline, CDR1 MGHDK and CDR2 SYGVNS. After removal of 5 bases from V and 7 bases from J, the junction contained 15 bases not matched to a gene. Worth noting for this clone: Its antigen remains unidentified.

J is TRBJ2-1 and V is TRBV25-1; TRBD1 agrees at 9 bases. This receptor was identified in a woman aged 18-29 years in good health and CMV-seropositive. Sequencing used PBMCs. CDR3 residues: CASSPQGRTGVLNEQFF. CDR3 DNA sequence: TGTGCCAGCAGTCCGCAAGGTCGGACAGGGGTTTTGAATGAGCAGTTCTTC.